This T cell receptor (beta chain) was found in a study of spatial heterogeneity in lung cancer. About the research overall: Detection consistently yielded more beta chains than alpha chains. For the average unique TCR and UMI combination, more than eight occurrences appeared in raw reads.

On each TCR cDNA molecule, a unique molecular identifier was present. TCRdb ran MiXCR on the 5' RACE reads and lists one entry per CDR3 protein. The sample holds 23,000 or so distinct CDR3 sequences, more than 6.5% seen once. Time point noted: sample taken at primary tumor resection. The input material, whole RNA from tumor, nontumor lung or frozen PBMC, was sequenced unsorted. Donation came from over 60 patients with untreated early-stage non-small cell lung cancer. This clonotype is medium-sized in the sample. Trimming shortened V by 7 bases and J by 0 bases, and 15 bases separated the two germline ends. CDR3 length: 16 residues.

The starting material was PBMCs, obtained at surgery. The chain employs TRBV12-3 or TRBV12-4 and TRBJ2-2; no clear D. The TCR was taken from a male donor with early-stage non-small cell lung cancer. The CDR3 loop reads CASTTSGVTNTGELFF. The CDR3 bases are TGTGCCAGCACAACCTCCGGAGTGACGAACACCGGGGAGCTGTTTTTT.